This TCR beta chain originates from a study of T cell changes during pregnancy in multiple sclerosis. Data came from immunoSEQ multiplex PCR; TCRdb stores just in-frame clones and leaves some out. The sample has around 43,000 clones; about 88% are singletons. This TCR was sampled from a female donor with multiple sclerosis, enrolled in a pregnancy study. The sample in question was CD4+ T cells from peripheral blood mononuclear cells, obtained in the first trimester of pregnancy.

Here the CDR3 reads CASSQALGTSGELFF. In DNA, the CDR3 is TGTGCCAGCAGTCAGGCCCTAGGGACTAGCGGGGAGCTGTTTTTT. The chain couples TRBV2 to TRBJ2-2; 8 positions agree with TRBD2. CDR1 SNHLY and CDR2 FYNNEI come from the germline V gene. The junction had 9 bases not matched to a gene; V was cut back by 5 bases and J by 7 bases. CDR3 length: 15 amino acids.